The next 15 T cell receptor beta chains were all read from a single sample in a study of T cells in Graves' hyperthyroidism and ophthalmopathy. The investigators amplified TCR beta CDR3 regions from RNA transcripts. Initially, a first-round RT-PCR of the TCR CDR3 employed the HTBI primer set. TCRdb independently ran MiXCR on the multiplex PCR reads; one entry per CDR3 protein. The sample includes about 400,000 distinct CDR3 sequences, more than 12% of them seen just once. The sample comprised blood. The origin of the receptors is a woman aged 25 to 39 with Graves' hyperthyroidism.

This clonotype was counted many times. The V and J genes are TRBV20-1 and TRBJ2-5; D gene unclear. V was cut by 3 bases and J by 1 base, with 9 bases left in between. The CDR3 totals 13 residues. Germline V gives CDR1 DFQATT, CDR2 SNEGSKA (reference sequence). CDR3 loop: CSASLGGQETQYF. CDR3 sequence (DNA): TGCAGTGCTAGTTTAGGCGGCCAAGAGACCCAGTACTTC.

This clonotype has a handful of counts. V is TRBV4-1 and J is TRBJ1-1; 7 bases line up with TRBD1. Germline V lookup: CDR1 MGHRA, CDR2 YSYEKL. J was trimmed by 1 base and V by 0 bases; bases with no gene match: 11. The CDR3 runs 18 residues. DNA for the CDR3: TGCGCCAGCAGCCAAGAGCCGACAGGGATGGTGTCGAACACTGAAGCTTTCTTT. This codes for CASSQEPTGMVSNTEAFF.

This clonotype has a handful of counts. The CDR3 region is CSAEGRVAGGPGYEQYF. The CDR3, as DNA: TGCAGCGCCGAGGGGAGGGTAGCGGGAGGGCCAGGATACGAGCAGTACTTC. The chain uses TRBV29-1 and TRBJ2-7; TRBD2 aligns across 11 bases. V was pared by 7 bases and J by 4 bases, with 18 bases of the junction left unmatched. The CDR3 contains 17 residues. Germline CDR1 reads SQVTM; CDR2 reads ANQGSEA.

This clonotype came up a few times. V usage is TRBV19 and J usage is TRBJ1-2; unclear D gene. The CDR3 has 15 amino acids. V was clipped by 6 bases and J by 1 base, with 15 bases between them. The germline V gene has CDR1 LNHDA and CDR2 SQIVND (reference sequence). The CDR3 DNA reads as TGTGCCAGTAGCCCCCGCAGAGGAATTAACTATGGCTACACCTTC. Its protein is CASSPRRGINYGYTF.

A few counts support this clonotype. The chain recombines TRBV7-3 with TRBJ2-2; the match to TRBD2 covers 8 bases. The CDR3 covers 15 residues. The germline V gene encodes CDR1 SGHTA and CDR2 FQGTGA. J was trimmed by 5 bases and V by 4 bases; bases with no gene match: 6. The CDR3 loop is CASSSGRAGTGELFF. The DNA of the CDR3 is TGTGCCAGCAGCTCCGGGAGGGCCGGAACCGGGGAGCTGTTTTTT.

A few counts support this clonotype. The V and J genes are TRBV20-1 and TRBJ2-5; D possibly corresponds to TRBD1 (6 bases). CDR1 and CDR2 from the germline V gene are DFQATT and SNEGSKA (reference sequence). V was cut by 0 bases and J by 5 bases, with 10 bases left in between. This CDR3 region has 13 residues. The CDR3 nucleotides are TGCAGTGCTAGAGAGGCTGGGGGCGAGACCCAGTACTTC. Protein product: CSAREAGGETQYF.

This clonotype was detected many times. The chain carries TRBV13 and TRBJ2-5; D unclear. V shed 1 base and J shed 2 bases, with 11 bases lying between them. Germline-derived CDR1 and CDR2 are PRHDT and FYEKMQ (reference sequence). The CDR3 has 15 residues. The CDR3 nucleotides read TGTGCCAGCAGCTTAGAGGGTACCAAACAAGAGACCCAGTACTTC. Its translation is CASSLEGTKQETQYF.

This clonotype was found many times. The rearrangement joins TRBV20-1 to TRBJ2-1; 8 bases match TRBD2. CDR1 and CDR2 (germline): DFQATT, SNEGSKA (reference sequence). Unmatched junction bases numbered 4, after V lost 7 bases and J lost 2 bases. The CDR3 spans 13 residues. The DNA for the CDR3 is TGCAGTGGACGGGGGGGTGCCTACAATGAGCAGTTCTTC. Translated, it gives CSGRGGAYNEQFF.

Comments on this clonotype: This may be a read error, as it is one base from a much larger clone. No conserved phenylalanine or tryptophan ends this CDR3, so it is likely a read error. J is TRBJ2-1 and V is TRBV24-1; D may correspond to TRBD1 or TRBD2 (5 bases each). The V and J ends lost 5 bases and 0 bases respectively, with 25 bases between them. CDR3 length: 20 residues. Germline CDR1 reads KGHDR; CDR2 reads SFDVKD. Written as DNA, the CDR3 is TGTGCCACCAGTGCCCCGAGGGGCAGTTGGACCCCAAGCTCCTACAATGAGCAGTTCCTC. Amino acids: CATSAPRGSWTPSSYNEQFL.

This chain connects TRBV19 to TRBJ2-1; tentatively, D is TRBD1 (6 bases). V was shortened by 4 bases and J by 7 bases, with 23 bases between the two germline ends. CDR1 LNHDA and CDR2 SQIVND come from the germline V gene (reference sequence). The CDR3 length is 17 residues. The CDR3 nucleotides read TGTGCCAGTAGTACCGGTCATCTAAGGGGGAGAAATAATGAGCAGTTCTTC. It encodes CASSTGHLRGRNNEQFF.

This clonotype appeared many times. The chain combines TRBV18 with TRBJ1-4, with D unresolved. Per the germline V gene, CDR1 is KGHSH and CDR2 is LQKENI. This CDR3 is 14 amino acids long. The ends were cut back, 2 bases at V and 8 bases at J, with 12 bases in the middle. The DNA of the CDR3 is TGTGCCAGCTCACCAACAACCGGGCCGGAAAAACTGTTTTTT. It yields the protein CASSPTTGPEKLFF.

This clonotype has just a few counts. J is TRBJ2-1 and V is TRBV20-1, with D possibly TRBD2 on 6 matching bases. Germline assignment: CDR1 DFQATT and CDR2 SNEGSKA (reference sequence). CDR3 length: 15 amino acids. V was shortened by 1 base and J by 7 bases, with 17 bases between the two germline ends. The CDR3 nucleotides read TGCAGTGCTAGAGGGGGGGACCCGGGTGGAAATGAGCAGTTCTTC. It translates to CSARGGDPGGNEQFF.

This clonotype was seen only a few times. This rearrangement joins TRBV6-1 to TRBJ2-1; a weak D match, TRBD1 (6 bases). There are 13 residues in the CDR3. The germline V gene has CDR1 MNHNS and CDR2 SASEGT. V dropped 5 bases and J dropped 4 bases, with 9 bases sitting between them. CDR3 DNA sequence: TGTGCCAGCAGTCGCGGACAGTACAATGAGCAGTTCTTC. This encodes CASSRGQYNEQFF.

This clonotype was counted a few times. J is TRBJ1-1 and V is TRBV5-1, with D uncertain. This CDR3 spans 16 amino acids. CDR1 is SGHRS and CDR2 is YFSETQ in the germline V gene. V lost 0 bases, J lost 1 base, and 13 bases lay in between. CDR3 protein: CASSLEILAGNTEAFF. CDR3 DNA sequence: TGCGCCAGCAGCTTGGAAATTTTGGCTGGGAACACTGAAGCTTTCTTT.

V is TRBV7-9 and J is TRBJ2-7, with TRBD2 matching over 15 bases. V lost 6 bases, J lost 6 bases, and 6 bases stayed unmatched. CDR3 length: 15 residues. Looked up from germline, CDR1 is SEHNR and CDR2 is FQNEAQ (reference sequence). This CDR3 is CASRARGLAGGEQYF. For the CDR3, the DNA is TGTGCCAGCAGGGCCCGGGGACTAGCGGGAGGCGAGCAGTACTTC.